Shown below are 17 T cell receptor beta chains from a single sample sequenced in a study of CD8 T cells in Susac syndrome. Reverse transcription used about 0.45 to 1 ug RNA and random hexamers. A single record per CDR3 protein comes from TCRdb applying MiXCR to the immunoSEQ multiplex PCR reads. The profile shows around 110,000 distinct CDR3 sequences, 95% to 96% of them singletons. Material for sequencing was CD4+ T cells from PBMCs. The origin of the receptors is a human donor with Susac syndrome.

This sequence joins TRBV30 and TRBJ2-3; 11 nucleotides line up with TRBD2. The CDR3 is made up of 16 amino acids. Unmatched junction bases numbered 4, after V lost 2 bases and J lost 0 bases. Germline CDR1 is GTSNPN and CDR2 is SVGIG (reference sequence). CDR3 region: CAWSLRTSGSTDTQYF. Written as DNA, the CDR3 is TGTGCCTGGAGTCTACGGACTAGCGGGAGCACAGATACGCAGTATTTT.

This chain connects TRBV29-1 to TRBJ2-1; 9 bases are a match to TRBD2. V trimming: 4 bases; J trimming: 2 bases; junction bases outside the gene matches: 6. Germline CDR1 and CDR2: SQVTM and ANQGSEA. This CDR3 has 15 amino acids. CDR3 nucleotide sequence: TGCAGCGTTGGGGGCGGGAGGGCCCCCTACAATGAGCAGTTCTTC. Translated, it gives CSVGGGRAPYNEQFF.

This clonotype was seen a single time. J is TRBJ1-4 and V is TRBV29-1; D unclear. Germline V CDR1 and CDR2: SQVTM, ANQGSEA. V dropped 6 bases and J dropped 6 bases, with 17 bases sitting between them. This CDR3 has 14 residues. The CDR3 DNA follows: TGCAGCGTCCAAGACGGAGGGTCGGATGAAAAACTGTTTTTT. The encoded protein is CSVQDGGSDEKLFF.

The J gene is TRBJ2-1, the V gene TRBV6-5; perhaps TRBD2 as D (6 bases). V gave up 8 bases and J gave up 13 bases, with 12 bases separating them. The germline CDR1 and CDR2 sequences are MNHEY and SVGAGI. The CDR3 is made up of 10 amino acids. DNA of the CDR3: TGTGCCAGCGGGAGGAGGGCACAGTTCTTC. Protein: CASGRRAQFF.

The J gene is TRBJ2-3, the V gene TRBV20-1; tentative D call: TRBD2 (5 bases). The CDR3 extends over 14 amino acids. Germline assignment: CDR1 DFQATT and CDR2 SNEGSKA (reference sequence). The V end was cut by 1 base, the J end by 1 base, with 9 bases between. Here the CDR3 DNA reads TGCAGTGCTAGAGTTCGAGCGGGCACAGATACGCAGTATTTT. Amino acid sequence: CSARVRAGTDTQYF.

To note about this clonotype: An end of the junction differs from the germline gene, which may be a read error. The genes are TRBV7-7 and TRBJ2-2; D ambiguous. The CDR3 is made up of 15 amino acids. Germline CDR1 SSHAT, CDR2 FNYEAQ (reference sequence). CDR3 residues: CASSLDRALTGELFF. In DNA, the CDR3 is TGTGCTAGCAGCTTAGATCGGGCCCTCACCGGGGAGCTGTTTTTT.

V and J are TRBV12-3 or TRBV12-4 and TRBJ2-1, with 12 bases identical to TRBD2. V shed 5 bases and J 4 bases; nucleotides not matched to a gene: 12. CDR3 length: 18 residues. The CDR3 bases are TGTGCCAGCAGTCCACCCGCTGGACTAGCGGGAAAATACAATGAGCAGTTCTTC. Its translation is CASSPPAGLAGKYNEQFF.

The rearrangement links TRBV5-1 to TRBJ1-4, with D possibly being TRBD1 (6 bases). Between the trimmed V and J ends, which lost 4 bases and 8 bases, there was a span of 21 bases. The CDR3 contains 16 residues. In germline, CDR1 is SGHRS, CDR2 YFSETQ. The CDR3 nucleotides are TGCGCCAGCAGCCAGAGCCTAGGACAGCTGGGGGAAAAACTGTTTTTT. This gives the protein CASSQSLGQLGEKLFF.

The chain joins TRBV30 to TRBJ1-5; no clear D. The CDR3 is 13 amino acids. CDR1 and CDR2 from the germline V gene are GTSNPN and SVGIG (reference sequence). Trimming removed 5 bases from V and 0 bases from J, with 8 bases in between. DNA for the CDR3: TGTGCCTGGGGACCGTCTAGCAATCAGCCCCAGCATTTT. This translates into CAWGPSSNQPQHF.

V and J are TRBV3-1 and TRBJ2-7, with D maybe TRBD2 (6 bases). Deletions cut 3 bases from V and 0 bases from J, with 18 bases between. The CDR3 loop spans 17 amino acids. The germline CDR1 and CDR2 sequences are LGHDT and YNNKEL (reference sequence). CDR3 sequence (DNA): TGTGCCAGCAGCCAGACTCTAGCGTCTCCGAGCTCCTACGAGCAGTACTTC. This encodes CASSQTLASPSSYEQYF.

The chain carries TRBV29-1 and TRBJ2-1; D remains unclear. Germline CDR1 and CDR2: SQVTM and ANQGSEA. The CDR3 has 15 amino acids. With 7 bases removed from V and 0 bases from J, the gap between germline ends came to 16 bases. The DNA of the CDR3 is TGCAGCGCCCGAGAGCTCCAGAGCTCCTACAATGAGCAGTTCTTC. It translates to CSARELQSSYNEQFF.

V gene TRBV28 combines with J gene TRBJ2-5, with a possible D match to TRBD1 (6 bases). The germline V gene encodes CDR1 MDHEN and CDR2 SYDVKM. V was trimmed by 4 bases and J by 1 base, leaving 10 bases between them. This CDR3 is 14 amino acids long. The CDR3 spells CASSSGTSQETQYF. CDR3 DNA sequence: TGTGCCAGCAGTTCGGGGACAAGCCAAGAGACCCAGTACTTC.

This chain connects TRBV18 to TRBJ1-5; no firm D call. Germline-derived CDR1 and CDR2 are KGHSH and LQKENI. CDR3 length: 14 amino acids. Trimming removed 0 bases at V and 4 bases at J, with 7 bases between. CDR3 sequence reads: CASSPPTENQPQHF. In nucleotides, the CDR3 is TGTGCCAGCTCACCACCCACAGAAAATCAGCCCCAGCATTTT.

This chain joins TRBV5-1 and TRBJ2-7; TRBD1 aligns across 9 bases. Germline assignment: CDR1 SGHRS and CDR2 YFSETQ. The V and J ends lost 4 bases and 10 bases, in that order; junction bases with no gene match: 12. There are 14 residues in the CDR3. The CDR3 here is CASSTAQQGASQYF. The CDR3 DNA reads TGCGCCAGCAGCACCGCTCAACAGGGGGCCTCCCAGTACTTC.

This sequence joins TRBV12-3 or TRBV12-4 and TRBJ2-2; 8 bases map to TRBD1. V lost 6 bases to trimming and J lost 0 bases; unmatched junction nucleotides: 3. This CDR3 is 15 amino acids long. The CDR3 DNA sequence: TGTGCCAGCAGGCAGGACAGGGCGAACACCGGGGAGCTGTTTTTT. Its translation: CASRQDRANTGELFF.

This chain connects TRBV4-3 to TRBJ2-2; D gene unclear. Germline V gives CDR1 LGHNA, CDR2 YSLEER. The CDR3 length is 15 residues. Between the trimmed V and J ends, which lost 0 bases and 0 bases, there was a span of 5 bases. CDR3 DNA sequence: TGCGCCAGCAGCCAAGATGTTACGAACACCGGGGAGCTGTTTTTT. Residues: CASSQDVTNTGELFF.

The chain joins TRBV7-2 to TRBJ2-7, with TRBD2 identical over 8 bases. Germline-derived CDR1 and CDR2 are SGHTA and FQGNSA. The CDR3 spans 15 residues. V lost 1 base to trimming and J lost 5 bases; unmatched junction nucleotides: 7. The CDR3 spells CASSLGGLALDEQYF. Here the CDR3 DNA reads TGTGCCAGCAGCTTAGGAGGACTAGCATTGGACGAGCAGTACTTC. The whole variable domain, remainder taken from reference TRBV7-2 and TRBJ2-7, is GAGVSQSPSNKVTEKGKDVELRCDPISGHTALYWYRQSLGQGLEFLIYFQGNSAPDKSGLPSDRFSAERTGGSVSTLTIQRTQQEDSAVYLCASSLGGLALDEQYFGPGTRLTVT.